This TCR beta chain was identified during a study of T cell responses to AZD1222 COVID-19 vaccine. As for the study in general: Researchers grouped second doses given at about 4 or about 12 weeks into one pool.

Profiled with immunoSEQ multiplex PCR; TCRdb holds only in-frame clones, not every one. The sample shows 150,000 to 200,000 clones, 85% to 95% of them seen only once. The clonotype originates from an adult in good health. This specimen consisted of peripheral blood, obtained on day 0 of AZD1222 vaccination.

The CDR3 sequence is CASSVTGPAEAFF. The CDR3 nucleotides are TGTGCCAGCAGCGTAACAGGGCCCGCTGAAGCTTTCTTT. The J gene is TRBJ1-1, the V gene TRBV7-9, with a possible D match to TRBD1 (6 bases). CDR1 and CDR2 (germline): SEHNR, FQNEAQ (reference sequence). The CDR3 runs 13 residues. V was clipped by 5 bases and J by 6 bases, with 13 bases between them.